A single sample gave rise to the 23 T cell receptor beta chains below, sequenced in a study of blood T cell repertoires in COVID-19. Sequenced by immunoSEQ multiplex PCR; TCRdb stores in-frame clones only, minus some. This sample has about 180,000 clones, with 79% found just once. The sequencing input was peripheral blood. All receptors come from a woman in her fifties or sixties with COVID-19, enrolled during active disease.

The gene calls are TRBV29-1 and TRBJ1-1; maybe TRBD1 (5 bases). Germline V gene sequence: CDR1 SQVTM, CDR2 ANQGSEA. Trimming shortened V by 6 bases and J by 11 bases, and 16 bases separated the two germline ends. CDR3 length: 11 residues. As DNA, the CDR3 is TGCAGCGTCGTGGACAACAAAGGGGCTTTCTTT. Encoded protein: CSVVDNKGAFF. Full variable domain (remainder filled in from reference TRBV29-1 and TRBJ1-1): SAVISQKPSRDICQRGTSLTIQCQVDSQVTMMFWYRQQPGQSLTLIATANQGSEATYESGFVIDKFPISRPNLTFSTLTVSNMSPEDSSIYLCSVVDNKGAFFGQGTRLTVV.

The chain couples TRBV7-2 to TRBJ1-2; no reliable D call. Trimming removed 2 bases from V and 4 bases from J, with 17 bases in between. Per the germline V gene, CDR1 is SGHTA and CDR2 is FQGNSA. The CDR3 runs 16 residues. The CDR3 here is CASSLFFSSAGYGYTF. CDR3 coding DNA: TGTGCCAGCAGCTTATTTTTTTCATCTGCAGGCTATGGCTACACCTTC.

The CDR3 DNA sequence: TGTGCCAGCAGTGACAGGGGACATCAGCCCCAGCATTTT. Translating gives CASSDRGHQPQHF. The chain has TRBV2 and TRBJ1-5, with TRBD1 as a possible D gene (6 bases). The V and J ends lost 3 bases and 5 bases respectively, with 8 bases between them. Germline V gene sequence: CDR1 SNHLY, CDR2 FYNNEI. This CDR3 spans 13 amino acids.

Here the CDR3 reads CASSSVLVYEQFF. CDR3 sequence (DNA): TGTGCCAGCAGCAGCGTTCTTGTGTATGAGCAGTTCTTC. The V gene is TRBV13, the J gene TRBJ2-1; no definite D call. V was shortened by 5 bases and J by 8 bases, with 13 bases between the two germline ends. The CDR3 length is 13 residues. CDR1 is PRHDT and CDR2 is FYEKMQ in the germline V gene (reference sequence).

The V and J genes are TRBV6-5 and TRBJ1-4; D perhaps matches TRBD1 (5 bases). Germline CDR1 MNHEY, CDR2 SVGAGI. V shed 7 bases and J shed 0 bases, with 6 bases lying between them. The CDR3 has 13 amino acids. The CDR3 spells CASTGATNEKLFF. The CDR3 DNA sequence: TGTGCCAGCACGGGGGCAACTAATGAAAAACTGTTTTTT.

This chain uses TRBV2 with TRBJ1-6; TRBD1 aligns across 7 bases. V lost 6 bases to trimming and J lost 7 bases; unmatched junction nucleotides: 3. The CDR3 loop spans 13 amino acids. Germline CDR1 is SNHLY and CDR2 is FYNNEI. CDR3 in amino acids: CASRRQGNSPLHF. The CDR3 region has the DNA TGTGCCAGCAGGAGACAGGGAAATTCACCCCTCCACTTT.

The chain uses TRBV28 and TRBJ1-1; tentative D call: TRBD1 (5 bases). CDR1 and CDR2 from the germline V gene are MDHEN and SYDVKM. V lost 3 bases to trimming and J lost 8 bases, with 10 bases between them. CDR3 length: 12 residues. This chain's CDR3 is CASSLVDREAFF. The CDR3 DNA reads TGTGCCAGCAGTTTGGTTGACAGAGAAGCTTTCTTT.

This rearrangement joins TRBV24-1 to TRBJ2-5; 7 bases fit TRBD2. Germline CDR1 and CDR2: KGHDR and SFDVKD. V shed 4 bases and J 2 bases; nucleotides not matched to a gene: 6. This CDR3 is 15 amino acids long. The CDR3 here is CATSDQTGGQETQYF. The CDR3 DNA is TGTGCCACCAGTGACCAGACGGGGGGACAAGAGACCCAGTACTTC.

The chain uses TRBV6-5 and TRBJ1-5; D perhaps matches TRBD1 (6 bases). Trimming left V 6 bases short and J 4 bases short, with 13 bases between. The CDR3 runs 14 residues. Germline V gene data show CDR1 as MNHEY and CDR2 as SVGAGI. The CDR3 DNA reads TGTGCCAGCAGCGATCAGGGGAAAAATCAGCCCCAGCATTTT. Translating it yields CASSDQGKNQPQHF.

The genes are TRBV7-2 and TRBJ1-2; 8 nucleotides line up with TRBD1. CDR3 length: 14 amino acids. CDR1 is SGHTA and CDR2 is FQGNSA in the germline V gene. J was trimmed by 2 bases and V by 3 bases; bases with no gene match: 2. CDR3 sequence reads: CASSLRTGNYGYTF. The CDR3 nucleotides read TGTGCCAGCAGCTTGAGGACAGGGAACTATGGCTACACCTTC.

The chain couples TRBV7-6 to TRBJ2-2; D might be TRBD2 (6 bases). The V gene lost 0 bases and the J gene lost 2 bases, with 19 bases spanning the gap. CDR3 length equals 19 residues. CDR1 and CDR2 (germline): SGHVS, FNYEAQ. The CDR3, as DNA: TGTGCCAGCAGCTTAGCAGTGTTAGATTCGGCGGGAAACACCGGGGAGCTGTTTTTT. It codes for CASSLAVLDSAGNTGELFF. Based on the CDR3 plus reference TRBV7-6 and TRBJ2-2, the full variable domain is GAGVSQSPRYKVTKRGQDVALRCDPISGHVSLYWYRQALGQGPEFLTYFNYEAQQDKSGLPNDRFSAERPEGSISTLTIQRTEQRDSAMYRCASSLAVLDSAGNTGELFFGEGSRLTVL.

V usage is TRBV23-1 and J usage is TRBJ2-1, with D possibly matching TRBD2 (7 bases). TRBV23-1 qualifies as an ORF whose function is uncertain. With 9 bases removed from V and 0 bases from J, the gap between germline ends came to 15 bases. This CDR3 is built from 15 residues. CDR3 nucleotides: TGCGCCAGGAAGGGGGGGAGGAGCTCCTACAATGAGCAGTTCTTC. Encoded protein: CARKGGRSSYNEQFF.

The chain uses TRBV7-2 and TRBJ2-2; D uncertain. The germline V and J ends were trimmed by 6 bases and 13 bases, with 15 bases remaining between them. The CDR3 runs 12 residues. Looked up from germline, CDR1 is SGHTA and CDR2 is FQGNSA. CDR3 bases: TGTGCCAGCAGATCCAACGCTAGAGGGCTGTTTTTT. Protein: CASRSNARGLFF.

V and J are TRBV5-1 and TRBJ2-2; 14 bases match TRBD2. With 4 bases clipped from V and 7 bases from J, the junction kept 6 bases outside the gene matches. The CDR3 runs 16 residues. In germline, CDR1 is SGHRS, CDR2 YFSETQ. CDR3 coding DNA: TGCGCCAGCAGCCCGGGACTAGCGGGGGACTTCGGGGAGCTGTTTTTT. Translation: CASSPGLAGDFGELFF.

This chain links TRBV4-2 with TRBJ2-3; 7 bases agree with TRBD1. Trimming at V came to 2 bases and at J to 1 base, leaving 3 bases not matched to a gene. CDR1 is LGHNA and CDR2 is YNFKEQ in the germline V gene. This CDR3 is built from 15 residues. The CDR3: CASSQPTGGTDTQYF. DNA for the CDR3: TGTGCCAGCAGCCAACCTACAGGGGGCACAGATACGCAGTATTTT.

The rearrangement uses TRBV21-1 and TRBJ2-2; the table assigns TRBD1, which was not confirmed against the DNA. TRBV21-1 is marked as a pseudogene. CDR3 length equals 16 residues. This chain's CDR3 is CASSKGATVNTGELFF. DNA of the CDR3: TGTGCCAGCAGCAAAGGGGCGACAGTCAACACCGGGGAGCTGTTTTTT.

The chain uses TRBV5-1 and TRBJ2-3; D may be TRBD1 (6 bases). V was clipped by 0 bases and J by 4 bases, with 12 bases between them. CDR3 length equals 15 residues. Germline V lookup: CDR1 SGHRS, CDR2 YFSETQ. CDR3 loop: CASSLGQVVADTQYF. CDR3 nucleotide sequence: TGCGCCAGCAGCTTGGGACAGGTCGTGGCAGATACGCAGTATTTT.

The V call is TRBV29-1, the J call TRBJ1-2; maybe TRBD1 (5 bases). The germline gives CDR1 SQVTM, CDR2 ANQGSEA. With 2 bases removed from V and 13 bases from J, the gap between germline ends came to 17 bases. CDR3 size: 12 residues. CDR3 region: CSVESGAGLCTF. The CDR3 nucleotides read TGCAGCGTTGAAAGTGGGGCCGGACTATGCACCTTC. The whole variable domain, remainder taken from reference TRBV29-1 and TRBJ1-2, is SAVISQKPSRDICQRGTSLTIQCQVDSQVTMMFWYRQQPGQSLTLIATANQGSEATYESGFVIDKFPISRPNLTFSTLTVSNMSPEDSSIYLCSVESGAGLCTFGSGTRLTVV.

The rearrangement uses TRBV5-4 and TRBJ2-3, with D uncertain. The CDR3 loop spans 12 amino acids. CDR1 and CDR2 from the germline V gene are SGHNT and YYREEE (reference sequence). V lost 1 base to trimming and J lost 8 bases, with 8 bases between them. This chain's CDR3 is CASSLTPGTQYF. CDR3 DNA sequence: TGTGCCAGCAGCTTGACCCCCGGTACGCAGTATTTT.

The V call is TRBV6-5, the J call TRBJ1-1; 8 bases align to TRBD1. The CDR3 consists of 16 residues. Looked up from germline, CDR1 is MNHEY and CDR2 is SVGAGI. The ends lost 0 bases at V and 4 bases at J; junction bases unmatched: 7. CDR3 nucleotides: TGTGCCAGCAGTTACTCGACAGGGGAAAAACGCACTGAAGCTTTCTTT. As protein: CASSYSTGEKRTEAFF.

The chain uses TRBV5-1 and TRBJ2-2; 10 nucleotides line up with TRBD1. This CDR3 is 14 amino acids long. Germline-derived CDR1 and CDR2 are SGHRS and YFSETQ. V lost 9 bases to trimming and J lost 3 bases; unmatched junction nucleotides: 5. The CDR3 DNA sequence: TGCGCCACCAAGACAGGGGGCGACACCGGGGAGCTGTTTTTT. This codes for CATKTGGDTGELFF.

This clone occurred once. This chain connects TRBV28 to TRBJ2-3; 7 nucleotides line up with TRBD2. Germline trimming cut 1 base from V and 0 bases from J; bases unmatched to any gene: 4. CDR1 is MDHEN, CDR2 SYDVKM, per germline. The CDR3 runs to 16 residues. The CDR3 here is CASSLFLAESTDTQYF. The DNA for the CDR3 is TGTGCCAGCAGTTTATTTCTAGCGGAGAGCACAGATACGCAGTATTTT. Full variable domain (remainder filled in from reference TRBV28 and TRBJ2-3): DVKVTQSSRYLVKRTGEKVFLECVQDMDHENMFWYRQDPGLGLRLIYFSYDVKMKEKGDIPEGYSVSREKKERFSLILESASTNQTSMYLCASSLFLAESTDTQYFGPGTRLTVL.

The gene calls are TRBV18 and TRBJ1-6, with D maybe TRBD1 (6 bases). V was shortened by 1 base and J by 7 bases, with 17 bases between the two germline ends. Germline V gene lookup returns CDR1 KGHSH and CDR2 LQKENI. The CDR3 totals 17 residues. As DNA, the CDR3 is TGTGCCAGCTCACCACAATGGGGGCGCAATCCAAATTCACCCCTCCACTTT. This gives the protein CASSPQWGRNPNSPLHF.